This T cell receptor beta chain appears in the sequencing data of a study of cytomegalovirus exposure and HLA in healthy donors. Use of 60 Vbeta and 13 Jbeta primers characterized the PCR. In the original analysis: A follow-up analysis tallied approximately 85 million unique TCR beta chains, approximately 10 million shared. TCRdb keeps only in-frame clones here, not all; method: immunoSEQ multiplex PCR. V, J and clone size reflect that table, while D and trimming were determined from the DNA. The table has about 130,000 clones, about 80% seen once. Trimming took 0 bases from V and 7 from J, leaving 9 bases between them. This CDR3 spans 14 amino acids. Germline CDR1 is LNHDA and CDR2 is SQIVND (reference sequence). Points from the study as a whole: Reported performance of the classifier showed diagnosis of cytomegalovirus status with high specificity and sensitivity. It was fewer than 200 TCR beta chains that were listed as cytomegalovirus-associated.

As concerns this clone: Its specificity is not known.

This TCR was sampled from a girl aged 2-9 years in good health and CMV-seronegative. Sequences were obtained from PBMCs. The J gene is TRBJ2-2, the V gene TRBV19; D is possibly TRBD1 (6 bases). The CDR3 here is CASSIDQGIGELFF. DNA for the CDR3: TGTGCCAGTAGTATAGACCAGGGGATCGGGGAGCTGTTTTTT. Filled out from reference TRBV19 and TRBJ2-2, the complete variable domain reads DGGITQSPKYLFRKEGQNVTLSCEQNLNHDAMYWYRQDPGQGLRLIYYSQIVNDFQKGDIAEGYSVSREKKESFPLTVTSAQKNPTAFYLCASSIDQGIGELFFGEGSRLTVL.